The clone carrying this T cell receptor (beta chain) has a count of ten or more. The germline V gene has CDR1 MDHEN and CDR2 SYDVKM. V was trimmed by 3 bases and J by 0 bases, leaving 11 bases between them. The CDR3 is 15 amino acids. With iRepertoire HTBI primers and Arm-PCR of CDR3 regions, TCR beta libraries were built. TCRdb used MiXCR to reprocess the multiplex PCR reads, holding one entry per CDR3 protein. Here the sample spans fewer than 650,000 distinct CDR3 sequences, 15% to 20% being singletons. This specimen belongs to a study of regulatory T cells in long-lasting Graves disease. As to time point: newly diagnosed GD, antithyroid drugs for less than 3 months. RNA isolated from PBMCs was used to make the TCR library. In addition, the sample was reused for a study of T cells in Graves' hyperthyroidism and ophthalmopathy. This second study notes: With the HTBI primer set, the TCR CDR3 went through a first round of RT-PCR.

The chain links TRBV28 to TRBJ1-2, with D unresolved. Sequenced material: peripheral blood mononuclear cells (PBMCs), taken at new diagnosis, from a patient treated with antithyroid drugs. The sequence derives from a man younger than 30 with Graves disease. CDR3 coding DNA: TGTGCCAGCAGTTTTTCCTCGGAGGCTAACTATGGCTACACCTTC. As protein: CASSFSSEANYGYTF.